Presented here are 22 T cell receptor beta chains from one specimen sequenced in a study of CD8 T cells in Susac syndrome (dated by TCRdb to between 2019 and 2020). Libraries were prepared through the immunoSEQ multiplex PCR assay. RNA was extracted with the RNeasy kit and 0.5 to 1 ug was reverse transcribed using random hexamers. Through fastp at Q25 and MiXCR, TCRdb rebuilt clones from the public reads, retaining in-frame beta chains. When rows share a CDR3 protein, they turn into one entry using the most common DNA and genes. The sample records more than 130,000 distinct CDR3 sequences, around 94% of which are singletons. 0.27% of the sample is in the top ten clones. The material sequenced was CD8+ T cells from PBMCs. The receptors stem from a human donor in good health.

The CDR3 DNA sequence: TGTGCCAGCAGCCAACAGGGTATCGACGAGCAGTACTTC. Its protein is CASSQQGIDEQYF. The chain joins TRBV28 to TRBJ2-7; maybe TRBD1 (6 bases). This CDR3 is built from 13 residues. Germline CDR1 reads MDHEN; CDR2 reads SYDVKM. The V gene lost 6 bases and the J gene lost 5 bases, with 14 bases spanning the gap.

The chain has TRBV25-1 and TRBJ1-2; D may be TRBD1 (5 bases). V shed 5 bases and J shed 3 bases, with 10 bases lying between them. Germline V gives CDR1 MGHDK, CDR2 SYGVNS. The CDR3 has 13 amino acids. The CDR3 DNA follows: TGTGCCAGCAGTTCGACAGCATACTATGGCTACACCTTC. Protein sequence: CASSSTAYYGYTF.

The V and J genes are TRBV3-1 and TRBJ2-1, with 13 bases aligning to TRBD2. Looked up from germline, CDR1 is LGHDT and CDR2 is YNNKEL (reference sequence). The CDR3 sequence is 15 residues long. V lost 3 bases to trimming and J lost 8 bases; unmatched junction nucleotides: 4. CDR3 region: CASSQGTSGKDEQFF. CDR3 DNA sequence: TGTGCCAGCAGCCAGGGGACTAGCGGGAAGGATGAGCAGTTCTTC.

CDR3 sequence (DNA): TGTGCCAGCAGTTTACCCGGGCTAGCGGGCCCGTACCAAGAGACCCAGTACTTC. It specifies CASSLPGLAGPYQETQYF. The chain has TRBV12-3 or TRBV12-4 and TRBJ2-5; 8 bases align to TRBD2. The V and J ends lost 2 bases and 0 bases, in that order; junction bases with no gene match: 11. The CDR3 loop spans 18 amino acids.

This rearrangement joins TRBV27 to TRBJ2-7, with 10 nucleotides matching TRBD2. Germline CDR1 reads MNHEY; CDR2 reads SMNVEV (reference sequence). The V and J ends lost 0 bases and 4 bases, in that order; junction bases with no gene match: 3. The CDR3 has 15 amino acids. CDR3 sequence reads: CASSLSALAGYEQYF. Written as DNA, the CDR3 is TGTGCCAGCAGTTTATCGGCACTAGCGGGATACGAGCAGTACTTC.

This chain connects TRBV4-3 to TRBJ2-7; 8 nucleotides line up with TRBD2. Germline loops: CDR1 LGHNA, CDR2 YSLEER. This CDR3 contains 16 residues. The V segment lost 0 bases and the J segment 6 bases; nucleotides outside the gene matches: 10. CDR3 protein: CASSQDRGGGHAEQYF. CDR3 DNA sequence: TGCGCCAGCAGCCAAGATCGGGGGGGAGGGCACGCCGAGCAGTACTTC.

In nucleotides, the CDR3 is TGCAGCGTTGAAGATCTTCAGGGGGCGTATGCAGATACGCAGTATTTT. This gives the protein CSVEDLQGAYADTQYF. V is TRBV29-1 and J is TRBJ2-3; 8 nucleotides agree with TRBD1. CDR3 length: 16 residues. Germline values: CDR1 SQVTM, CDR2 ANQGSEA. J was trimmed by 4 bases and V by 0 bases; bases with no gene match: 9.

The chain couples TRBV7-6 to TRBJ1-6, with D possibly TRBD1 on 5 matching bases. CDR1 is SGHVS and CDR2 is FNYEAQ in the germline V gene. This CDR3 is 16 amino acids long. V was trimmed by 2 bases and J by 9 bases, leaving 17 bases between them. CDR3 nucleotide sequence: TGTGCCAGCAGCTTACTCCGGGCAGGGAAAAGTTCACCCCTCCACTTT. Its translation is CASSLLRAGKSSPLHF.

The chain couples TRBV9 to TRBJ2-5; TRBD1 aligns across 9 bases. After removal of 1 base from V and 4 bases from J, the junction contained 8 bases not matched to a gene. The CDR3 loop spans 16 amino acids. Looked up from germline, CDR1 is SGDLS and CDR2 is YYNGEE. The CDR3 coding sequence is TGTGCCAGCAGCGTAACCCGGGACAGGGCAGGAGAGACCCAGTACTTC. Translating it yields CASSVTRDRAGETQYF.

The CDR3 DNA sequence: TGCGCCAGCACCGAGATCAAGGAGGGTGGCACTGAAGCTTTCTTT. Translating gives CASTEIKEGGTEAFF. The chain has TRBV23-1 and TRBJ1-1; D not certain. TRBV23-1 carries the ORF label, with uncertain function. V lost 7 bases, J lost 4 bases, and 19 bases lay in between. This CDR3 is built from 15 residues.

The rearrangement joins TRBV27 to TRBJ2-7, with a possible D match to TRBD1 (6 bases). Trimming took 2 bases from V and 3 from J, leaving 17 bases between them. CDR3 length equals 16 residues. Germline V CDR1 and CDR2: MNHEY, SMNVEV (reference sequence). The CDR3 DNA reads TGTGCCAGCAGTTTAACCCCAGGGGTGGGGGACTACGAGCAGTACTTC. Its translation: CASSLTPGVGDYEQYF.

The genes are TRBV30 and TRBJ2-5; D remains unclear. CDR3 size: 12 residues. Trimming shortened V by 2 bases and J by 1 base, and 5 bases separated the two germline ends. CDR1 and CDR2 (germline): GTSNPN, SVGIG (reference sequence). CDR3: CAWSLSQETQYF. The CDR3 bases are TGTGCCTGGAGTCTCTCCCAAGAGACCCAGTACTTC.

This chain joins TRBV19 and TRBJ2-1; 11 bases agree with TRBD2. The germline V gene has CDR1 LNHDA and CDR2 SQIVND (reference sequence). CDR3 length: 16 residues. Germline trimming cut 3 bases from V and 7 bases from J; bases unmatched to any gene: 8. The CDR3, as DNA: TGTGCCAGTAGTATCTCCGGACTAGCGGGTTTGAATGAGCAGTTCTTC. As protein: CASSISGLAGLNEQFF.

This chain uses TRBV29-1 with TRBJ2-3; the D gene is possibly TRBD2 (5 bases). The CDR3 runs to 14 residues. V lost 3 bases and J lost 0, with 10 bases in between. CDR1 and CDR2 from the germline V gene are SQVTM and ANQGSEA. CDR3 DNA sequence: TGCAGCGTTGATCTTAGCGCTAGCACAGATACGCAGTATTTT. It translates to CSVDLSASTDTQYF.

This chain uses TRBV5-4 with TRBJ2-5; D is unresolved. Germline loops: CDR1 SGHNT, CDR2 YYREEE (reference sequence). V shed 4 bases and J shed 1 base, with 14 bases lying between them. The CDR3 extends over 15 amino acids. The CDR3 coding sequence is TGTGCCAGCAGCGAGTTCCCCAACCCCCAAGAGACCCAGTACTTC. Amino acids: CASSEFPNPQETQYF.

For the CDR3, the DNA is TGTGCCAGCAGCGTGGGGGGGTCCACCGGGGAGCTGTTTTTT. Translating it yields CASSVGGSTGELFF. This chain links TRBV9 with TRBJ2-2, with 7 bases fitting TRBD2. Losses at the gene ends were 2 bases for V and 4 bases for J; bases not matched to a gene: 2. CDR1 and CDR2 from the germline V gene are SGDLS and YYNGEE. The CDR3 has 14 amino acids.

The V gene is TRBV4-3, the J gene TRBJ2-5; TRBD1 might be the D (6 bases). Germline V CDR1 and CDR2: LGHNA, YSLEER. The CDR3 covers 16 residues. V gave up 0 bases and J gave up 4 bases, with 15 bases separating them. Here the CDR3 reads CASSQEHTGPVETQYF. DNA for the CDR3: TGCGCCAGCAGCCAAGAACATACAGGGCCCGTAGAGACCCAGTACTTC.

The rearrangement uses TRBV4-3 and TRBJ2-7; D call uncertain. From germline, CDR1 is LGHNA and CDR2 YSLEER. Trimming shortened V by 1 base and J by 0 bases, and 10 bases separated the two germline ends. This CDR3 has 15 amino acids. The CDR3 reads CASSQVRVSSYEQYF. The CDR3 region has the DNA TGCGCCAGCAGCCAAGTTCGGGTGAGCTCCTACGAGCAGTACTTC.

The J gene is TRBJ2-2, the V gene TRBV12-3 or TRBV12-4; 8 positions agree with TRBD1. V lost 6 bases to trimming and J lost 5 bases; unmatched junction nucleotides: 5. The CDR3 totals 14 residues. As DNA, the CDR3 is TGTGCCAGCAGCGGACAGGGCCGGACCGGGGAGCTGTTTTTT. It codes for CASSGQGRTGELFF.

The chain carries TRBV7-8 and TRBJ2-7; the match to TRBD1 covers 7 bases. Looked up from germline, CDR1 is SGHVS and CDR2 is FQNEAQ. This CDR3 is built from 16 residues. V trimming: 1 base; J trimming: 4 bases; junction bases outside the gene matches: 10. This CDR3 reads CASSLGKGANGYEQYF. CDR3 DNA: TGTGCCAGCAGCTTAGGGAAGGGGGCGAATGGATACGAGCAGTACTTC.

This chain's CDR3 is CSARDLGEYGTGELFF. In nucleotides, the CDR3 is TGCAGTGCTAGAGATCTGGGGGAGTATGGCACCGGGGAGCTGTTTTTT. V and J are TRBV20-1 and TRBJ2-2; either TRBD1 or TRBD2 may fit D (5 bases each). CDR3 size: 16 residues. Trimming stripped 0 bases from V and 4 bases from J, with 15 bases between. Germline V CDR1 and CDR2: DFQATT, SNEGSKA (reference sequence).

The gene calls are TRBV4-3 and TRBJ2-1, with TRBD2 identical over 13 bases. Per germline, CDR1 LGHNA and CDR2 YSLEER. The CDR3 spans 17 residues. J lost 9 bases, V lost 1 base, and 9 bases had no gene match. CDR3 amino acids: CASSQVLLAGGQVEQFF. CDR3 DNA: TGCGCCAGCAGCCAAGTTCTACTAGCGGGAGGGCAGGTTGAGCAGTTCTTC.